This TCR beta chain is drawn from a study of T cell responses to AZD1222 COVID-19 vaccine. Germline CDR1 reads SEHNR; CDR2 reads FQNEAQ (reference sequence). The CDR3 runs 16 residues. V shed 4 bases and J 4 bases; nucleotides not matched to a gene: 12. As concerns this clone: Its specificity is not known.

Study results and limitations: It was only after the peak T cell response that any repertoires were sampled.

Data came from immunoSEQ multiplex PCR; TCRdb stores just in-frame clones and leaves some out. The repertoire holds approximately 110,000 clones, with around 92% as singletons. Sequences were derived from peripheral blood, sampled 28 days after the second AZD1222 dose. The receptor was isolated from an adult who received the AZD1222 COVID-19 vaccine. This sequence joins TRBV7-9 and TRBJ2-7, with 8 bases that match TRBD1. This CDR3 is CASSSVPGTGIYEQYF. CDR3 bases: TGTGCCAGCAGCTCCGTGCCCGGGACAGGTATATACGAGCAGTACTTC.